The entry below describes one T cell receptor (beta chain). The target antigen is unknown. CDR3 length: 15 residues. In germline, CDR1 is SGHRS, CDR2 YFSETQ. Between the trimmed V and J ends, which lost 0 bases and 4 bases, there was a span of 12 bases. This entry belongs to a study of T-cell memory formation after mild COVID-19. Findings and caveats of the study: Among CD4+ contracting clones, most were CM and EM, and CD8+ ones EMRA. Balance between CD4 and CD8 was seen in clones contracting day 15 to 85, and a CD4+ lean was seen in later expanders.

Researchers used 5'RACE with constant-segment primers to make TCR alpha and TCR beta cDNA libraries that carry sample barcodes and UMIs. TCRdb reprocessed the 5' RACE reads via MiXCR and lists one record per CDR3 protein. Of around 530,000 distinct CDR3 sequences listed, roughly 22% are singletons. Sequencing input: PBMCs or a T cell subset sorted from them (not recorded which). The J gene is TRBJ2-3, the V gene TRBV5-1; D might be TRBD2 (7 bases). This TCR was recovered from an adult woman who had mild COVID-19 (a few samples of this study predate the infection). Cell type and time point are not known. CDR3 DNA sequence: TGCGCCAGCAGCTTGGGAGGGGGGGCCTCAGATACGCAGTATTTT. This encodes CASSLGGGASDTQYF.